These T cell receptor beta chains were read from a single sample in a study of shared clonotypes between healthy human individuals. The assay was immunoSEQ multiplex PCR, and TCRdb's table has in-frame clones only and misses some. The repertoire holds around 1,900,000 clones, with 80% to 95% as singletons. The specimen was naive CD8+ T cells from PBMCs. All receptors come from a man younger than 35 in good health. Some clones in this sample may be carry-over from other donors' samples. CDR3s include the opening cysteine and the closing phenylalanine or tryptophan. The D gene is left open where the match is weak. Rows give clone size only sometimes, using once, few, many, or a class for an expanded clone.

V gene	clone size	D gene	J gene	CDR3 DNA	CDR3 protein
TRBV19	once	-	TRBJ2-5	TGTGCCAGTAGTATAGGTGCGGAGCTGACCCAAGAGACCCAGTACTTC	CASSIGAELTQETQYF
TRBV5-6	-	-	TRBJ1-2	TGTGCCAGCAGCTGGGCCCAACCTCTCGAGGATGGCTACACCTTC	CASSWAQPLEDGYTF
TRBV5-1	-	TRBD1	TRBJ2-5	TGCGCCAGCAGGGGGACAGGAGATTCCCAAGAGACCCAGTACTTC	CASRGTGDSQETQYF
TRBV28	-	-	TRBJ1-1	TGTGCCAGCAGCGTTAGGTGGAGCCCTCTGGCTGAAGCTTTCTTT	CASSVRWSPLAEAFF
TRBV11-2	-	-	TRBJ2-3	TGTGCCAGCAGCTTAGCGCGAGGCCTGACAGATACGCAGTATTTT	CASSLARGLTDTQYF
TRBV14	-	-	TRBJ1-1	TGTGCCAGCAGCCAAGTGCACGGGCAGGCGGCTTTCTTT	CASSQVHGQAAFF
TRBV5-6	-	-	TRBJ1-1	TGTGCCAGCAGCTTGGCCATGGAGGGCTTATTGGCTTTCTTT	CASSLAMEGLLAFF
TRBV7-9	-	-	TRBJ2-5	TGTGCCAGCAGCCACAAGGACACCCAAGAGACCCAGTACTTC	CASSHKDTQETQYF
TRBV13	few	-	TRBJ1-1	TGTGCCAGCAGCTTGGGTCCCTCTGAAGCTTTCTTT	CASSLGPSEAFF
TRBV7-9	once	-	TRBJ2-2	TGTGCCAGCAGCTTCCAGGGTAGGAACGGGGAGCTGTTTTTT	CASSFQGRNGELFF
TRBV5-1	-	TRBD2	TRBJ2-3	TGCGCCAGCAGCTCGGGACTAGCGGGAGGGCCTAGGACAGATACGCAGTATTTT	CASSSGLAGGPRTDTQYF
TRBV9	-	TRBD1	TRBJ2-2	TGTGCCAGCAGCGTAGGCAGGGGGCGGGTCACCGGGGAGCTGTTTTTT	CASSVGRGRVTGELFF
TRBV5-1	-	-	TRBJ1-1	TGCGCCAGCAGCTTAGGGGTTAACACTGAAGCTTTCTTT	CASSLGVNTEAFF
TRBV7-9	-	-	TRBJ2-7	TGTGCCAGCAGCTTGGGCGGGTTGAGCTCCTACGAGCAGTACTTC	CASSLGGLSSYEQYF
TRBV30	-	-	TRBJ2-5	TGTGCCTGGAGTGTCGGTGTAGTGGGCGCCCCAGGGGAGACCCAGTACTTC	CAWSVGVVGAPGETQYF
TRBV6-5	-	-	TRBJ2-2	TGTGCCAGCAGTTACTTTGGACTACAAACCGGGGAGCTGTTTTTT	CASSYFGLQTGELFF
TRBV7-2	-	TRBD1	TRBJ2-7	TGTGCCAGCAGCGCCCGGGACAGGAGCTACGAGCAGTACTTC	CASSARDRSYEQYF
TRBV4-1	-	-	TRBJ2-7	TGCGCCAGCAGCCAAGCCCCGGACTGGTCCTACGAGCAGTACTTC	CASSQAPDWSYEQYF
TRBV9	-	-	TRBJ2-1	TGTGCCAGCAGCGCCGACCCTAGACCCGGGAATGAGCAGTTCTTC	CASSADPRPGNEQFF
TRBV7-9	-	TRBD1	TRBJ1-2	TGTGCCAGCAGCCCCAAGGACAGGGCCAATGGCTACACCTTC	CASSPKDRANGYTF
TRBV7-9	-	-	TRBJ2-5	TGTGCCAGCAGCTTAGTCGGGGGCAGGGAGACCCAGTACTTC	CASSLVGGRETQYF
TRBV4-3	once	TRBD2	TRBJ2-2	TGCGCCAGCAGCCAAGAAACACTAGCGGGAGAATCCACCGGGGAGCTGTTTTTT	CASSQETLAGESTGELFF
TRBV2	-	TRBD1	TRBJ1-2	TGTGCCAGCACCCAATACAGGGGGAAGAGCTATGGCTACACCTTC	CASTQYRGKSYGYTF
TRBV29-1	-	TRBD2	TRBJ2-7	TGCAGCGCGCGACTAGCGGGAGTGGGGGAGCAGTACTTC	CSARLAGVGEQYF
TRBV28	-	-	TRBJ2-7	TGTGCCAGCAGTTTGGCCAGGCGCTCCTACGAGCAGTACTTC	CASSLARRSYEQYF
TRBV5-4	-	-	TRBJ2-5	TGTGCCAGCAGCTGGCGACAGGAAAGGGGCCAAGAGACCCAGTACTTC	CASSWRQERGQETQYF
TRBV27	-	-	TRBJ2-3	TGTGCCAGCAGTTTATCGACCGCGGCAGATACGCAGTATTTT	CASSLSTAADTQYF
TRBV6-1	-	TRBD2	TRBJ2-1	TGTGCCAGCAGTGGATCAACTAGCGGATACAATGAGCAGTTCTTC	CASSGSTSGYNEQFF
TRBV7-2	once	-	TRBJ2-7	TGTGCCAGCAGCCCCCTGGACGGCTTCGAGCAGTACTTC	CASSPLDGFEQYF
TRBV9	-	-	TRBJ2-7	TGTGCCAGCAGCGTAGAAGGGACATCATATTACGAGCAGTACTTC	CASSVEGTSYYEQYF
TRBV6-5	-	TRBD2	TRBJ2-2	TGTGCCAGCAGTTTCGGACTAGCGGGATTGGTAGGGGAGCTGTTTTTT	CASSFGLAGLVGELFF
TRBV27	-	-	TRBJ2-7	TGTGCCAGCGGCCGCCTTGGGGCGGCTGGCCACGAGCAGTACTTC	CASGRLGAAGHEQYF
TRBV28	-	-	TRBJ2-4	TGTGCCAGCAGTTTAGGGGGTAGGAACATTCAGTACTTC	CASSLGGRNIQYF
TRBV2	-	-	TRBJ2-7	TGTGCCAGCAGTGAAAGTTTGAGGCACGACGAGCAGTACTTC	CASSESLRHDEQYF
TRBV5-6	-	TRBD2	TRBJ2-1	TGTGCCAGCAGCTTGGAACTAGCGGGGACCTACAATGAGCAGTTCTTC	CASSLELAGTYNEQFF
TRBV6-5	-	TRBD2	TRBJ2-7	TGTGCCAGCAGTTACTCTAGCGGGAGCTACGAGCAGTACTTC	CASSYSSGSYEQYF
TRBV7-3	-	-	TRBJ2-1	TGTGCCAGCAGCTCCCCATTTGAGGGAGTGAGTGAGCAGTTCTTC	CASSSPFEGVSEQFF
TRBV7-8	-	-	TRBJ2-4	TGTGCCAGCAGCTTTCAATCAGGGTGGATTGAAAACATTCAGTACTTC	CASSFQSGWIENIQYF
TRBV6-5	-	-	TRBJ2-2	TGTGCCAGCAGGTTATACACCGGGGAGCTGTTTTTT	CASRLYTGELFF
TRBV7-2	-	-	TRBJ1-1	TGTGCCAGCAGCTTCTTAGGGGAGCCCGCGGGCCGGGAAGCTTTCTTT	CASSFLGEPAGREAFF
TRBV6-6	-	TRBD2	TRBJ2-7	TGTGCCAGCAGTTACGCGGGAGATGCACCCTCCTACGAGCAGTACTTC	CASSYAGDAPSYEQYF
TRBV7-9	-	TRBD1	TRBJ2-3	TGTGCCAGCAGCTTACGGGACAGTGCTAGCACAGATACGCAGTATTTT	CASSLRDSASTDTQYF
TRBV10-3	-	TRBD1	TRBJ1-4	TGTGCCATCAGTGATTTTGAGTGGACAGGGGGAAATGAAAAACTGTTTTTT	CAISDFEWTGGNEKLFF
TRBV28	-	-	TRBJ1-1	TGTGCCAGCAGTTTGGTAAGGGGTAGGTACACTGAAGCTTTCTTT	CASSLVRGRYTEAFF
TRBV27	-	TRBD2	TRBJ2-7	TGTGCCAGCGGGTGGGGCGCGGGAGCGGACGGCGAGCAGTACTTC	CASGWGAGADGEQYF
TRBV7-9	-	TRBD2	TRBJ2-1	TGTGCCAGCAGCCCTCGGACTAGCGGGTTTAACCCCTACAATGAGCAGTTCTTC	CASSPRTSGFNPYNEQFF
TRBV7-9	-	-	TRBJ2-5	TGTGCCAGCAGCCTACCCCCCCGGACAATCAACGAAGGGGAGACCCAGTACTTC	CASSLPPRTINEGETQYF